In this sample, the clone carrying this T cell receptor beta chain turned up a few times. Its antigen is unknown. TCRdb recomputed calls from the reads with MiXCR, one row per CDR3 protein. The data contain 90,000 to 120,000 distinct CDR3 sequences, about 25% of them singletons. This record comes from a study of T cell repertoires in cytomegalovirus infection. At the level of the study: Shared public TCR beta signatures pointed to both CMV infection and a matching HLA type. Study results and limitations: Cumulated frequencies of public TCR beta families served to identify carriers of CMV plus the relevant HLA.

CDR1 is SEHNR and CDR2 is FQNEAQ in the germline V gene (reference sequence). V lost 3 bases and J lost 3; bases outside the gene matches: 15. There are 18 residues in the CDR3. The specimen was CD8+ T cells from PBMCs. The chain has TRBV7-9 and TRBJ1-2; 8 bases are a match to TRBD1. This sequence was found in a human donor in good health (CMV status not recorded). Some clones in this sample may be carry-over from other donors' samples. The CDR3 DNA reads TGTGCCAGCAGCTTTTCGTCGCGACCCGAACAGGGGGACTATGGCTACACCTTC. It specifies CASSFSSRPEQGDYGYTF.